This T cell receptor (beta chain) was obtained from a study of blood T cell repertoires in COVID-19. The CDR3 is 15 residues long. Trimming shortened V by 7 bases and J by 7 bases, and 22 bases separated the two germline ends. In germline, CDR1 is MNHEY, CDR2 SVGAGI. Participants, about 18 to 100 years old, spanned 25 or so US areas. Clinical histories supplied by participants themselves formed the basis of cohort assignment. In the study's own analysis: Cell counts per sample came from amplifying reference gene primers. Generated by immunoSEQ multiplex PCR, the TCRdb table keeps only in-frame clones and is missing some. The V and J calls and clone size were taken over from that table, and D and trimming were inferred from the DNA. The data show 250,000 to 300,000 clones, about 90% seen once.

The material sequenced was PBMCs or T cells enriched from blood (not recorded which). The TCR originated in an older woman who had recovered from COVID-19. The chain is built from TRBV6-5 and TRBJ1-2; D remains unclear. The CDR3 protein is CASKATDGEVAGYTF. The DNA of the CDR3 is TGTGCCAGCAAAGCTACCGACGGGGAGGTCGCTGGCTACACCTTC.